The clone carrying this T cell receptor beta chain was picked up one time. No antigen is known for it. The germline V gene encodes CDR1 MRHNA and CDR2 SNTAGT. This CDR3 contains 14 residues. Trimming cost V 7 bases and J 4 bases, with 16 bases left between them. These data belong to a study of T cells in tuberculosis. Study-wide findings and caveats: Using the GMM-specific repertoire gave under 90% accuracy versus roughly 70% with motifs.

Generated by immunoSEQ multiplex PCR, the TCRdb table keeps only in-frame clones and is missing some. Here the sample spans tens of thousands of clones, around 90% being singletons. The sequence came from a donor between 10 and 35 years old with latent tuberculosis or without tuberculosis infection. Some clones in this sample may be carry-over from other donors' samples. What was sequenced was PBMCs. The chain uses TRBV6-4 and TRBJ1-1, with D hard to call. The CDR3: CASTNHPGVTEAFF. In DNA, the CDR3 is TGTGCCAGCACCAACCACCCGGGTGTCACTGAAGCTTTCTTT.